The source of this T cell receptor (beta chain) is a study of blood T cell repertoires in COVID-19. Study details: Researchers got acute and convalescent COVID-19 samples from the United States, Italy and Spain. The cDNA or gDNA used as material had been derived from T cells, B-cell-depleted T cells, or PBMCs.

As originally analysed: Amplification of reference gene primers was used by the study to estimate nucleated cell counts. TCRdb's table, derived via immunoSEQ multiplex PCR, lists solely in-frame clones and lacks some. V, J and clone size are taken as reported in that table, and D and trimming were inferred from the DNA itself. The sample has around 300,000 clones, about nine tenths seen once. The CDR3 length is 11 residues. Germline V lookup: CDR1 SNHLY, CDR2 FYNNEI. V gave up 7 bases and J gave up 5 bases, with 8 bases separating them. The sequence came from a woman in her thirties or forties who had recovered from COVID-19. The sequenced sample was peripheral blood. This chain uses TRBV2 with TRBJ2-5; D is unresolved. The CDR3 sequence: CASTSTETQYF. The DNA for the CDR3 is TGTGCCAGCACGAGCACGGAGACCCAGTACTTC.